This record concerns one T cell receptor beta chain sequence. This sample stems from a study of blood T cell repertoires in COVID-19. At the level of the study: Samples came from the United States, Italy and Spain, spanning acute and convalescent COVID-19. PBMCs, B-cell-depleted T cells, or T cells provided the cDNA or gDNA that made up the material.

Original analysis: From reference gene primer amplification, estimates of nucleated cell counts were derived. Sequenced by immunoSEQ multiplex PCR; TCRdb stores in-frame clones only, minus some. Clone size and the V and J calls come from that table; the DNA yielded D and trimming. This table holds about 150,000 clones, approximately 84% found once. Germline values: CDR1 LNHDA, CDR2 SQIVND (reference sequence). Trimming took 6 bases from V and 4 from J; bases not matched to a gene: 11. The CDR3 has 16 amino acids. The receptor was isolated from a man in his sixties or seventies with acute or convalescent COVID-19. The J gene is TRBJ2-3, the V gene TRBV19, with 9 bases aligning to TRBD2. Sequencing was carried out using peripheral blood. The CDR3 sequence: CASRGLAGRGADTQYF. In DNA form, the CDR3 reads TGTGCCAGTAGGGGTCTAGCGGGACGGGGAGCAGATACGCAGTATTTT.